The present T cell receptor (beta chain) was sequenced within a study of cytomegalovirus exposure and HLA in healthy donors. Only a few counts were recorded for this clone. The antigen is unknown. The PCR employed 60 Vbeta primers together with 13 Jbeta primers. Method: immunoSEQ multiplex PCR; TCRdb's copy keeps in-frame clones and lacks some. The sample includes under 200,000 clones, roughly 73% of them seen just once. Study outcomes and limitations: A reported reduction in N-insertions relative to the approximately 690-donor mean was seen in an Asian-associated ancestry cluster in a later analysis.

The clonotype originates from a woman between 25 and 40 years old in good health and CMV-seronegative. Sequencing used PBMCs.

The CDR3 DNA reads as TGCAGCGTTCCGGGGAGGGGTGTCACCGACTATGGCTACACCTTC. Its translation: CSVPGRGVTDYGYTF. The genes are TRBV29-1 and TRBJ1-2; D may be TRBD1 (5 bases). With 5 bases removed from V and 3 bases from J, the gap between germline ends came to 19 bases. The length of the CDR3 is 15 residues. The germline gives CDR1 SQVTM, CDR2 ANQGSEA.